Here is one T cell receptor beta chain with its context. Its antigen remains unknown. One entry per CDR3 protein, called by TCRdb with MiXCR from the reads. This table has about half a million distinct CDR3 sequences, 30% to 40% appearing once. The sample belongs to a study of T cell repertoires in cytomegalovirus infection. Study-level information: Indications of both CMV infection and matching HLA type were provided by public TCR beta signatures.

Between the trimmed V and J ends, which lost 1 base and 3 bases, there was a span of 10 bases. The CDR3 consists of 14 residues. The germline V gene has CDR1 SGHKS and CDR2 YYEKEE (reference sequence). The TCR originated in a human donor in good health (CMV status not recorded). Some clones in this sample may be carry-over from other donors' samples. Sequencing was performed on cultured PBMCs, taken from culture after CMV antigen stimulation. The chain links TRBV5-5 to TRBJ1-1, with D possibly matching TRBD1 (5 bases). In DNA, the CDR3 is TGTGCCAGCAGCTTGTATTCGGGGGACACTGAAGCTTTCTTT. Protein product: CASSLYSGDTEAFF.